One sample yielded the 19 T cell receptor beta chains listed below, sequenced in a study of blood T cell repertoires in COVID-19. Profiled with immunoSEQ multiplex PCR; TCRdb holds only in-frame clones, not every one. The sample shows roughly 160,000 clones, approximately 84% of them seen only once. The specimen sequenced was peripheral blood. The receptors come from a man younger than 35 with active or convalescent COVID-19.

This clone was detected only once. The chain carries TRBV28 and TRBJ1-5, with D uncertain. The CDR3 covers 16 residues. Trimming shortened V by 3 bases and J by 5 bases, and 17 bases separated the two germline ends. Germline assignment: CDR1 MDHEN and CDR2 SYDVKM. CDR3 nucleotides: TGTGCCAGCAGTTTTTTGGGGAGGGCAGACGATCAGCCCCAGCATTTT. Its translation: CASSFLGRADDQPQHF.

The CDR3: CASSGWTSGATGELFF. The CDR3 DNA reads TGTGCCAGCAGCGGGTGGACTAGCGGGGCCACCGGGGAGCTGTTTTTT. The gene calls are TRBV7-2 and TRBJ2-2, with 12 nucleotides matching TRBD2. There are 16 residues in the CDR3. Germline loops: CDR1 SGHTA, CDR2 FQGNSA. The V gene end was trimmed by 5 bases and the J gene end by 4 bases; junction bases not matched to a gene: 5. Based on the CDR3 plus reference TRBV7-2 and TRBJ2-2, the full variable domain is GAGVSQSPSNKVTEKGKDVELRCDPISGHTALYWYRQSLGQGLEFLIYFQGNSAPDKSGLPSDRFSAERTGGSVSTLTIQRTQQEDSAVYLCASSGWTSGATGELFFGEGSRLTVL.

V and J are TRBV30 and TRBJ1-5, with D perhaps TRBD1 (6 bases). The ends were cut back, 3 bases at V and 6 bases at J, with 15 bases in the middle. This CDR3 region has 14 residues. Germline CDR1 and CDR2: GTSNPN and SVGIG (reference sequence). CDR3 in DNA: TGTGCCTGGAGCCCGGACAGCCTAATTCAGCCCCAGCATTTT. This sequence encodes CAWSPDSLIQPQHF.

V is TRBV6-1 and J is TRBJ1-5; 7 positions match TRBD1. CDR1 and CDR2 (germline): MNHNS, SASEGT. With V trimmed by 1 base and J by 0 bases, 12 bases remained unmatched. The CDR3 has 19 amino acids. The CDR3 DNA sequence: TGTGCCAGCAGTGAAGTGGAAAGGGGGCGAATACATAGCAATCAGCCCCAGCATTTT. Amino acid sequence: CASSEVERGRIHSNQPQHF.

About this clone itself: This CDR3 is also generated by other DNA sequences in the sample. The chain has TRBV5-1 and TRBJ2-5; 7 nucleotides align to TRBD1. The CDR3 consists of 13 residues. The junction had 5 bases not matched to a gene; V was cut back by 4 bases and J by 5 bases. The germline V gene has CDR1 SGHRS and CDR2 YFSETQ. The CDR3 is CASSPGGWETQYF. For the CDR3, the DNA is TGCGCCAGCAGCCCAGGGGGTTGGGAGACCCAGTACTTC.

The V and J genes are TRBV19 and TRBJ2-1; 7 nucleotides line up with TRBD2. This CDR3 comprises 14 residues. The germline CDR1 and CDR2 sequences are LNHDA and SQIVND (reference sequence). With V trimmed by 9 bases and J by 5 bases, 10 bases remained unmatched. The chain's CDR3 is CASTLAVNHNEQFF. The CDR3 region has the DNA TGTGCCAGCACCCTAGCGGTTAATCACAATGAGCAGTTCTTC.

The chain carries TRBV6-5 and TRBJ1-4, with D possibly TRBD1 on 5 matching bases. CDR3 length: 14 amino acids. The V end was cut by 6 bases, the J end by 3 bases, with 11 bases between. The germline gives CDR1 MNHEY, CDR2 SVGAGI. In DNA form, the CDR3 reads TGTGCCAGCAGCCCCGGGGGGGCTAATGAAAAACTGTTTTTT. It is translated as CASSPGGANEKLFF.

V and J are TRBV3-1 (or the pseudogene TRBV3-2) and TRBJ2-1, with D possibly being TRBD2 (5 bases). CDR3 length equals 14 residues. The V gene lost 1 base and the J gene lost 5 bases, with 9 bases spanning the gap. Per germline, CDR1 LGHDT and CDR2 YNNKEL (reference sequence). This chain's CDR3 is CASSQGRRDNEQFF. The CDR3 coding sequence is TGTGCCAGCAGCCAAGGAAGGCGGGACAATGAGCAGTTCTTC.

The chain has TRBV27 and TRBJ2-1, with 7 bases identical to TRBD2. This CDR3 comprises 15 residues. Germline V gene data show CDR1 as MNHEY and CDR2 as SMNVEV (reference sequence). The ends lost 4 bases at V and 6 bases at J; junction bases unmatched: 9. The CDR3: CASSYSLAGVNEQFF. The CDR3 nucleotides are TGTGCCAGCAGTTATTCTTTGGCGGGAGTCAATGAGCAGTTCTTC.

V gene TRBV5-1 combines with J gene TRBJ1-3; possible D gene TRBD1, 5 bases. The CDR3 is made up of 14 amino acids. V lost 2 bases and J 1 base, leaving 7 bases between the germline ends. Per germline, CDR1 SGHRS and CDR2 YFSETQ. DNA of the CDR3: TGCGCCAGCAGCTTCGACAGTTCTGGAAACACCATATATTTT. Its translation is CASSFDSSGNTIYF. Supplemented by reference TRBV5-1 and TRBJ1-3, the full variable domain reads KAGVTQTPRYLIKTRGQQVTLSCSPISGHRSVSWYQQTPGQGLQFLFEYFSETQRNKGNFPGRFSGRQFSNSRSEMNVSTLELGDSALYLCASSFDSSGNTIYFGEGSWLTVV.

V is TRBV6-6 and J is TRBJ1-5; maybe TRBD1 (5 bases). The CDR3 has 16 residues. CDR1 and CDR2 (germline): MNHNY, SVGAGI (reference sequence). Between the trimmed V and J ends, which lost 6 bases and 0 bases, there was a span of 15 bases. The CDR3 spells CASRPQGVNSNQPQHF. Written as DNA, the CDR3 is TGTGCCAGCAGACCCCAAGGGGTTAATAGCAATCAGCCCCAGCATTTT.

This CDR3 reads CASSLGGQGFAGNTIYF. The CDR3 DNA sequence: TGTGCCAGCAGCTTAGGAGGACAGGGCTTCGCTGGAAACACCATATATTTT. The V call is TRBV7-6, the J call TRBJ1-3, with 8 bases lining up with TRBD1. This CDR3 is 17 amino acids long. V lost 1 base, J lost 2 bases, and 7 bases stayed unmatched. Per the germline V gene, CDR1 is SGHVS and CDR2 is FNYEAQ.

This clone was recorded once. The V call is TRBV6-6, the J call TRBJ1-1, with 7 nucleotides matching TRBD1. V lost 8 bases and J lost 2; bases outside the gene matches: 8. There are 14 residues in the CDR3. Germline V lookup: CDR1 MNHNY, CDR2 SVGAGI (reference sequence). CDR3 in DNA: TGTGCCAGCCATGGGGCAGGGGGTAACACTGAAGCTTTCTTT. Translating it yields CASHGAGGNTEAFF.

CDR3 in amino acids: CASNPTGKGNTIYF. CDR3 coding DNA: TGTGCCAGCAACCCGACAGGGAAGGGAAACACCATATATTTT. J is TRBJ1-3 and V is TRBV6-5; 7 positions agree with TRBD1. CDR3 length: 14 residues. Looked up from germline, CDR1 is MNHEY and CDR2 is SVGAGI. Trimming removed 7 bases from V and 4 bases from J; junction bases left unmatched: 7.

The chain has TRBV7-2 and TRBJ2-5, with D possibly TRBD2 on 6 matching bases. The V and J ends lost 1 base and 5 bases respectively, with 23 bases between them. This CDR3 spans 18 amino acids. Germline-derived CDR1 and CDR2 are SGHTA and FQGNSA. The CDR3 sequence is CASSLGWRGGPEGETQYF. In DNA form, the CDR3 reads TGTGCCAGCAGCTTAGGCTGGAGGGGCGGGCCCGAGGGGGAGACCCAGTACTTC. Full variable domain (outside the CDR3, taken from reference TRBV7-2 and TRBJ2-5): GAGVSQSPSNKVTEKGKDVELRCDPISGHTALYWYRQSLGQGLEFLIYFQGNSAPDKSGLPSDRFSAERTGGSVSTLTIQRTQQEDSAVYLCASSLGWRGGPEGETQYFGPGTRLLVL.

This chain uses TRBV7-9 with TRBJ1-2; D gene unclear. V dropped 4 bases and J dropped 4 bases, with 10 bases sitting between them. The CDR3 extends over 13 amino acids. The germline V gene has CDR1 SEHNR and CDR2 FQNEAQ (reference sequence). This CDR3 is CASSSVRLYGYTF. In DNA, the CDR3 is TGTGCCAGCAGCTCCGTCAGGCTCTATGGCTACACCTTC.

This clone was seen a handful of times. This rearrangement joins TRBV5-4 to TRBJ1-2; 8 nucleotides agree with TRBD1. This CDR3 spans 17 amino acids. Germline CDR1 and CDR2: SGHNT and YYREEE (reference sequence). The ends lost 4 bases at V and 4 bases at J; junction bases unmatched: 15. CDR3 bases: TGTGCCAGCAGCGCGGGGGCCCAGGGGGCTGCCTTCTATGGCTACACCTTC. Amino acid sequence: CASSAGAQGAAFYGYTF. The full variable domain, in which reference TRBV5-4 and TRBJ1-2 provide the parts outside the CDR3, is ETGVTQSPTHLIKTRGQQVTLRCSSQSGHNTVSWYQQALGQGPQFIFQYYREEENGRGNFPPRFSGLQFPNYSSELNVNALELDDSALYLCASSAGAQGAAFYGYTFGSGTRLTVV.

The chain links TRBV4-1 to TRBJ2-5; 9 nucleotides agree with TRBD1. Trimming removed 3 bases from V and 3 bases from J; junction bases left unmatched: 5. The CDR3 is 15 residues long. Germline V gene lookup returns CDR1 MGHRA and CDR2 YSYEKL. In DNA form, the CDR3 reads TGCGCCAGCAGCCACGGGGACAGGGTGGAAGAGACCCAGTACTTC. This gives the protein CASSHGDRVEETQYF.

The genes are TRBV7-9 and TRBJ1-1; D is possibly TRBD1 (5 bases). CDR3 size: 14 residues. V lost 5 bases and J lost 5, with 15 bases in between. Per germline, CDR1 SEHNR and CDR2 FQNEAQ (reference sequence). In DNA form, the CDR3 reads TGTGCCAGCAGCCTCGGGACGCGGGGGACTGAAGCTTTCTTT. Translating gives CASSLGTRGTEAFF.